This T cell receptor (beta chain) was sequenced for a study of blood T cell repertoires in COVID-19. The overall study: Acute and convalescent COVID-19 specimens originated in the United States, Italy and Spain. The analysed material was cDNA or gDNA that came from T cells, B-cell-depleted T cells, or PBMCs.

In the original processing: Amplifying reference gene primers gave estimates of nucleated cell counts. The table came from immunoSEQ multiplex PCR; TCRdb's copy has only in-frame clones and leaves some out. The V and J calls and clone size come from that table; D and trimming were worked out from the DNA. Here the sample spans 200,000 to 250,000 clones, around four fifths being singletons. The sample holds one count of this clone. Germline values: CDR1 MNHEY, CDR2 SMNVEV (reference sequence). The V and J ends lost 4 bases and 6 bases, in that order; junction bases with no gene match: 6. There are 15 residues in the CDR3.

The chain is built from TRBV27 and TRBJ1-6, with 7 bases fitting TRBD1. The receptor was isolated from a man aged 25 to 40 with active or convalescent COVID-19. The sample was peripheral blood. The CDR3 region is CASSSRDSVNSPLHF. The CDR3 DNA sequence: TGTGCCAGCAGTTCCCGGGACAGTGTTAATTCACCCCTCCACTTT.